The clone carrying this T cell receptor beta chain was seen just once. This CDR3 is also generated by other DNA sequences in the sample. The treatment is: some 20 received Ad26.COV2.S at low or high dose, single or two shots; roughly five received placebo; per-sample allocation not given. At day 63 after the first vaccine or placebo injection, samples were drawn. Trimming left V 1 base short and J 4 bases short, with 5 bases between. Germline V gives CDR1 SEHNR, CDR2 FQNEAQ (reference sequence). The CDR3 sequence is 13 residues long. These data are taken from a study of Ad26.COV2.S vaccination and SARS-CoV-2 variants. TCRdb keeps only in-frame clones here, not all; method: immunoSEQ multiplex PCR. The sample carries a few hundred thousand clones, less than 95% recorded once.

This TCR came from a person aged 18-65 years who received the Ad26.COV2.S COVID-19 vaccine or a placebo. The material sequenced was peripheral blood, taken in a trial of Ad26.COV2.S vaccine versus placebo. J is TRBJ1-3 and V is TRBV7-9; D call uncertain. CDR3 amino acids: CASSLVGGNTIYF. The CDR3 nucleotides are TGTGCCAGCAGCTTAGTCGGGGGAAACACCATATATTTT.